This entry lists 28 T cell receptor beta chains sequenced from one sample in a study of T cell responses to AZD1222 COVID-19 vaccine. Generated by immunoSEQ multiplex PCR, the TCRdb table keeps only in-frame clones and is missing some. The table has roughly 150,000 clones, 90% seen once. This material consisted of peripheral blood, taken on day 0 of AZD1222 vaccination. The receptors derive from an adult in good health.

This CDR3 reads CASSIRIRDGTNQPQHF. The CDR3 DNA reads TGTGCCAGTAGTATTCGAATAAGGGACGGTACCAATCAGCCCCAGCATTTT. The chain employs TRBV19 and TRBJ1-5, with D perhaps TRBD1 (5 bases). CDR3 length equals 17 residues. V lost 3 bases and J 3 bases, leaving 18 bases between the germline ends. Germline CDR1 and CDR2: LNHDA and SQIVND (reference sequence).

Only a few counts were recorded for this clone. V is TRBV2 and J is TRBJ1-1; D perhaps matches TRBD1 (5 bases). Germline V gene data show CDR1 as SNHLY and CDR2 as FYNNEI. The CDR3 consists of 14 residues. V shed 1 base and J shed 5 bases, with 11 bases lying between them. CDR3 coding DNA: TGTGCCAGCAGTGAAGTGGGGCCGGATACTGAAGCTTTCTTT. Encoded protein: CASSEVGPDTEAFF.

The chain links TRBV4-3 to TRBJ1-3; D call uncertain. Trimming stripped 4 bases from V and 7 bases from J, with 14 bases between. The germline gives CDR1 LGHNA, CDR2 YSLEER. The CDR3 contains 14 residues. CDR3: CASSPGMVDNTIYF. For the CDR3, the DNA is TGCGCCAGCAGCCCCGGCATGGTTGATAACACCATATATTTT.

This chain joins TRBV7-3 and TRBJ1-1; 7 positions match TRBD1. The CDR3 is 13 residues long. Trimming removed 6 bases from V and 2 bases from J; junction bases left unmatched: 3. CDR1 is SGHTA and CDR2 is FQGTGA in the germline V gene. The chain's CDR3 is CASRGDRNTEAFF. The CDR3 DNA is TGTGCCAGCAGGGGGGACAGAAACACTGAAGCTTTCTTT. The variable domain in full, completed from reference TRBV7-3 and TRBJ1-1, reads GAGVSQTPSNKVTEKGKYVELRCDPISGHTALYWYRQSLGQGPEFLIYFQGTGAADDSGLPNDRFFAVRPEGSVSTLKIQRTERGDSAVYLCASRGDRNTEAFFGQGTRLTVV.

This rearrangement joins TRBV6-4 to TRBJ2-7; the D gene is possibly TRBD2 (5 bases). Germline values: CDR1 MRHNA, CDR2 SNTAGT. Trimming shortened V by 7 bases and J by 4 bases, and 14 bases separated the two germline ends. The CDR3 is made up of 13 amino acids. The CDR3 reads CASKSRRFYEQYF. DNA for the CDR3: TGTGCCAGCAAATCTCGGAGGTTTTACGAGCAGTACTTC.

This chain joins TRBV3-1 (or the pseudogene TRBV3-2) and TRBJ2-3; the match to TRBD1 covers 8 bases. The germline V gene encodes CDR1 LGHDT and CDR2 YNNKEL (reference sequence). With 1 base clipped from V and 2 bases from J, the junction kept 5 bases outside the gene matches. The CDR3 covers 16 residues. The CDR3 sequence: CASSQVYRGSTDTQYF. The DNA for the CDR3 is TGTGCCAGCAGCCAAGTTTACAGGGGGTCCACAGATACGCAGTATTTT.

V gene TRBV5-1 combines with J gene TRBJ2-7; unclear D gene. Trimming removed 1 base from V and 0 bases from J, with 8 bases in between. The germline V gene encodes CDR1 SGHRS and CDR2 YFSETQ. There are 14 residues in the CDR3. The CDR3 sequence: CASSLNPRSYEQYF. CDR3 nucleotide sequence: TGCGCCAGCAGCTTGAACCCCCGCTCCTACGAGCAGTACTTC.

The chain has TRBV14 and TRBJ2-2; 12 bases align to TRBD2. Germline-derived CDR1 and CDR2 are SGHDN and FVKESK. The CDR3 is made up of 17 amino acids. The trim removed 3 bases at V and 4 bases at J, leaving 6 bases unmatched. CDR3 region: CASSQTGGLAGTGELFF. CDR3 sequence (DNA): TGTGCCAGCAGCCAGACTGGGGGACTAGCGGGCACCGGGGAGCTGTTTTTT. Combining the CDR3 with reference TRBV14 and TRBJ2-2 gives the whole variable domain EAGVTQFPSHSVIEKGQTVTLRCDPISGHDNLYWYRRVMGKEIKFLLHFVKESKQDESGMPNNRFLAERTGGTYSTLKVQPAELEDSGVYFCASSQTGGLAGTGELFFGEGSRLTVL.

The chain is built from TRBV7-8 and TRBJ1-1; unclear D gene. V was trimmed by 1 base and J by 5 bases, leaving 11 bases between them. The CDR3 length is 14 residues. From germline, CDR1 is SGHVS and CDR2 FQNEAQ. Here the CDR3 reads CASSLGHPGTEAFF. In DNA form, the CDR3 reads TGTGCCAGCAGCTTAGGTCACCCGGGGACTGAAGCTTTCTTT.

CDR3 amino acids: CASSVDRVRFF. The CDR3 DNA sequence: TGTGCCAGCAGCGTTGACAGGGTGCGGTTCTTC. J is TRBJ2-1 and V is TRBV12-3 or TRBV12-4; TRBD1 matches 7 bases. V lost 6 bases and J lost 15; bases outside the gene matches: 8. The CDR3 loop spans 11 amino acids.

V usage is TRBV6-2 or TRBV6-3 and J usage is TRBJ2-1; 14 nucleotides match TRBD2. The V gene end was trimmed by 5 bases and the J gene end by 7 bases; junction bases not matched to a gene: 4. CDR3 length: 15 amino acids. The germline gives CDR1 MNHEY, CDR2 SVGEGT. This chain's CDR3 is CASSPGTSGSNEQFF. The CDR3 nucleotides read TGTGCCAGCAGTCCCGGGACTAGCGGGAGTAATGAGCAGTTCTTC.

The rearrangement uses TRBV19 and TRBJ1-3; D gene ambiguous. The CDR3 totals 14 residues. V lost 9 bases, J lost 0 bases, and 12 bases lay in between. The germline V gene has CDR1 LNHDA and CDR2 SQIVND (reference sequence). The CDR3 spells CASAPQDSGNTIYF. CDR3 bases: TGTGCCAGCGCCCCCCAAGACTCTGGAAACACCATATATTTT.

The CDR3 is CASSPGIAADTQYF. As DNA, the CDR3 is TGTGCCAGCTCACCAGGGATAGCGGCAGATACGCAGTATTTT. The chain recombines TRBV18 with TRBJ2-3; D possibly corresponds to TRBD2 (6 bases). The length of the CDR3 is 14 residues. Trimming took off 2 bases at V and 4 bases at J, with 10 bases between the two ends. Germline-derived CDR1 and CDR2 are KGHSH and LQKENI.

This rearrangement joins TRBV2 to TRBJ1-5, with D hard to call. Germline CDR1 and CDR2: SNHLY and FYNNEI. CDR3 length equals 12 residues. Deletions cut 4 bases from V and 6 bases from J, with 7 bases between. DNA for the CDR3: TGTGCCAGCAGTGTGGCCGGTCAGCCCCAGCATTTT. Its translation: CASSVAGQPQHF.

The chain combines TRBV4-1 with TRBJ2-5; 9 nucleotides match TRBD2. The CDR3 totals 18 residues. Germline CDR1 and CDR2: MGHRA and YSYEKL. V lost 4 bases and J lost 1; bases outside the gene matches: 13. The DNA for the CDR3 is TGCGCCAGCAGCCCTCGGGCTAGCGGGACCCTAGTCCAAGAGACCCAGTACTTC. This gives the protein CASSPRASGTLVQETQYF.

V gene TRBV6-5 combines with J gene TRBJ2-3; D is unresolved. Trimming left V 8 bases short and J 5 bases short, with 8 bases between. The length of the CDR3 is 11 residues. Germline V gene data show CDR1 as MNHEY and CDR2 as SVGAGI. The chain's CDR3 is CASQTQDTQYF. The DNA for the CDR3 is TGTGCCAGCCAGACCCAAGATACGCAGTATTTT.

The V call is TRBV21-1, the J call TRBJ1-2. TRBV21-1 is flagged as a pseudogene. The CDR3 sequence is 14 residues long. Here the CDR3 DNA reads TGTGCCAGCAGCAAACTCCGGGACGTGGGGGGCTACACCTTC. Protein product: CASSKLRDVGGYTF.

This chain links TRBV20-1 with TRBJ2-3; TRBD2 matches at 11 bases. CDR3 length: 20 residues. The V and J ends lost 3 bases and 2 bases, in that order; junction bases with no gene match: 19. CDR1 is DFQATT, CDR2 SNEGSKA, per germline (reference sequence). CDR3 sequence reads: CSASVSPGRTSGFHTDTQYF. Written as DNA, the CDR3 is TGCAGTGCTAGTGTATCTCCTGGGAGGACTAGCGGGTTTCACACAGATACGCAGTATTTT.

The chain couples TRBV11-2 to TRBJ2-2; D unresolved. V lost 1 base and J 5 bases, leaving 14 bases between the germline ends. Germline V CDR1 and CDR2: SGHAT, FQNNGV. CDR3 length: 16 residues. The CDR3 nucleotides read TGTGCCAGCAGCTTAGTCGTTAGTTCCGGGACCGGGGAGCTGTTTTTT. Translation gives CASSLVVSSGTGELFF.

The gene calls are TRBV7-9 and TRBJ1-2; no clear D. Trimming pared 3 bases from V and 4 bases from J, leaving 9 bases between. Germline V lookup: CDR1 SEHNR, CDR2 FQNEAQ (reference sequence). This CDR3 is 13 amino acids long. CDR3 protein: CASSFPTAYGYTF. The DNA for the CDR3 is TGTGCCAGCAGCTTCCCCACCGCCTATGGCTACACCTTC.

The rearrangement links TRBV25-1 to TRBJ1-2; tentatively, D is TRBD1 (6 bases). CDR1 and CDR2 from the germline V gene are MGHDK and SYGVNS. The CDR3 length is 15 residues. Deletions cut 6 bases from V and 5 bases from J, with 19 bases between. CDR3: CASSEMDSLGYGYTF. In DNA form, the CDR3 reads TGTGCCAGCAGCGAGATGGACAGCTTAGGGTATGGCTACACCTTC.

The rearrangement links TRBV28 to TRBJ1-5; D gene unclear. The CDR3 covers 14 residues. The germline gives CDR1 MDHEN, CDR2 SYDVKM. With 6 bases removed from V and 6 bases from J, the gap between germline ends came to 15 bases. The CDR3 nucleotides read TGTGCCAGCAGCCCTTTAGTATCGTCTCAGCCCCAGCATTTT. Amino acids: CASSPLVSSQPQHF.

The CDR3, as DNA: TGTGCCAGCAAAGAATGGAGCTCTGGAAACACCATATATTTT. Its protein product is CASKEWSSGNTIYF. This chain joins TRBV28 and TRBJ1-3; D uncertain. Trimming shortened V by 7 bases and J by 0 bases, and 10 bases separated the two germline ends. This CDR3 has 14 residues. Germline-derived CDR1 and CDR2 are MDHEN and SYDVKM.

The J gene is TRBJ2-1, the V gene TRBV4-1, with 9 bases identical to TRBD1. With V trimmed by 1 base and J by 2 bases, 12 bases remained unmatched. The germline V gene has CDR1 MGHRA and CDR2 YSYEKL. There are 19 residues in the CDR3. The CDR3 is CASSQVSEQGARPYNEQFF. The CDR3 nucleotides are TGCGCCAGCAGCCAAGTGTCTGAACAGGGGGCGCGTCCCTACAATGAGCAGTTCTTC.

The V call is TRBV27, the J call TRBJ1-1; weak D call: TRBD1 (6 bases). V shed 2 bases and J shed 1 base, with 11 bases lying between them. This CDR3 is 15 amino acids long. The germline gives CDR1 MNHEY, CDR2 SMNVEV (reference sequence). The CDR3 DNA sequence: TGTGCCAGCAGTTTAATCCCGACAGGGAACACTGAAGCTTTCTTT. It yields the protein CASSLIPTGNTEAFF.

V and J are TRBV27 and TRBJ1-1; unclear D gene. The germline V and J ends were trimmed by 4 bases and 0 bases, with 9 bases remaining between them. Germline V gene data show CDR1 as MNHEY and CDR2 as SMNVEV (reference sequence). This CDR3 is 14 amino acids long. Written as DNA, the CDR3 is TGTGCCAGCAGTTACTCGATGTTGAACACTGAAGCTTTCTTT. Its protein is CASSYSMLNTEAFF.

The chain employs TRBV2 and TRBJ2-3; 8 nucleotides line up with TRBD2. The length of the CDR3 is 15 residues. The germline V gene has CDR1 SNHLY and CDR2 FYNNEI. With 11 bases clipped from V and 0 bases from J, the junction kept 10 bases outside the gene matches. CDR3 coding DNA: TGTGCCGGGGGCGGGGGGAAGTCTAGCACAGATACGCAGTATTTT. Translation gives CAGGGGKSSTDTQYF. Combining the CDR3 with reference TRBV2 and TRBJ2-3 gives the whole variable domain EPEVTQTPSHQVTQMGQEVILRCVPISNHLYFYWYRQILGQKVEFLVSFYNNEISEKSEIFDDQFSVERPDGSNFTLKIRSTKLEDSAMYFCAGGGGKSSTDTQYFGPGTRLTVL.

The V and J genes are TRBV12-3 or TRBV12-4 and TRBJ1-1; maybe TRBD1 (5 bases). V lost 3 bases, J lost 4 bases, and 9 bases lay in between. The CDR3 runs 13 residues. Here the CDR3 DNA reads TGTGCCAGCAGTTTCAGGGTCGGCACTGAAGCTTTCTTT. Its protein product is CASSFRVGTEAFF.